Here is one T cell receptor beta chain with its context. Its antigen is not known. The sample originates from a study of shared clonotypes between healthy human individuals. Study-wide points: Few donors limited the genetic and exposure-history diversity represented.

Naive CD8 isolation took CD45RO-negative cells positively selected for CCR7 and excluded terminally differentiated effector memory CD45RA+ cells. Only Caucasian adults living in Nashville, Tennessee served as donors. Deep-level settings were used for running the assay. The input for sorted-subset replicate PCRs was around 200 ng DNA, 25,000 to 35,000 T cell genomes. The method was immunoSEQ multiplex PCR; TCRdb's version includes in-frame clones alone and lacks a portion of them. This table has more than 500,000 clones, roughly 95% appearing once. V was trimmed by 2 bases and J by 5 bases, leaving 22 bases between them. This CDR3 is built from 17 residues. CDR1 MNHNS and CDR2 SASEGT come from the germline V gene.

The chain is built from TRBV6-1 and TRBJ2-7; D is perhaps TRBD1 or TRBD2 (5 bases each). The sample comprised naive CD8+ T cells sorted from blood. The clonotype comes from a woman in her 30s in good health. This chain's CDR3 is CASSEFTGARSGDEQYF. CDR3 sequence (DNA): TGTGCCAGCAGTGAATTTACTGGGGCCCGGTCCGGGGACGAGCAGTACTTC.